This note documents a single T cell receptor (beta chain) sequence. This specimen comes from a study of cytotoxic CD8 clonotypes in ibrutinib-treated CLL. In germline, CDR1 is SGHNT, CDR2 YYREEE (reference sequence). The CDR3 runs 14 residues. V lost 4 bases to trimming and J lost 1 base, with 11 bases between them. Here immunoSEQ multiplex PCR was the method, and the copy in TCRdb shows in-frame clones only, minus some. The data show 250,000 to 350,000 clones, approximately 76% seen once. The receptor was isolated from a human donor with chronic lymphocytic leukemia. Here the sequenced sample was PBMCs, taken at disease progression, from a patient treated with ibrutinib. This chain joins TRBV5-4 and TRBJ1-2, with a weak D call TRBD1 (5 bases). The CDR3 is CASSRGGDNYGYTF. The CDR3 nucleotides read TGTGCCAGCAGCCGTGGAGGGGATAACTATGGCTACACCTTC.